The 23 T cell receptor beta chains below come from one sample, sequenced in a study of a mutant IDH1 vaccine in newly diagnosed glioma. No antigen has been assigned to these receptors. The time point here: week 35, safety follow-up. Mutant IDH1 20-mer peptide, at 300 ug, made up each vaccine dose, with topical imiquimod. Clones were read by immunoSEQ multiplex PCR, and TCRdb kept only the in-frame ones, dropping some. The data contain more than 35,000 clones, 81% of them singletons. This specimen was PBMCs, taken from a glioma patient whose treatment included an IDH1 peptide vaccine. The origin of the receptors is a middle-aged woman with glioma. Some clones in this sample may be carry-over from other donors' samples.

V is TRBV18 and J is TRBJ1-5, with D unclear. CDR3 size: 13 residues. Trimming took off 3 bases at V and 7 bases at J, with 10 bases between the two ends. The germline V gene has CDR1 KGHSH and CDR2 LQKENI. CDR3 region: CASSPGGGQPQHF. The CDR3 nucleotides are TGTGCCAGCTCACCCGGCGGCGGCCAGCCCCAGCATTTT.

This rearrangement joins TRBV4-1 to TRBJ2-1; 16 nucleotides agree with TRBD2. The CDR3 extends over 20 amino acids. From germline, CDR1 is MGHRA and CDR2 YSYEKL. V shed 0 bases and J 12 bases; nucleotides not matched to a gene: 17. CDR3 in DNA: TGCGCCAGCAGCCAAGATCAACGTCCGGGGACTAGCGGGAGGGGAGGGGGGCAGTTCTTC. It codes for CASSQDQRPGTSGRGGGQFF.

This rearrangement joins TRBV5-1 to TRBJ1-2, with 8 bases aligning to TRBD1. V was clipped by 4 bases and J by 8 bases; unmatched bases: 13. Germline-derived CDR1 and CDR2 are SGHRS and YFSETQ. The CDR3 consists of 15 residues. In nucleotides, the CDR3 is TGCGCCAGCAGCGACAGGGGACCCCCTATCGACGGCTACACCTTC. Its translation is CASSDRGPPIDGYTF. The whole variable domain, remainder taken from reference TRBV5-1 and TRBJ1-2, is KAGVTQTPRYLIKTRGQQVTLSCSPISGHRSVSWYQQTPGQGLQFLFEYFSETQRNKGNFPGRFSGRQFSNSRSEMNVSTLELGDSALYLCASSDRGPPIDGYTFGSGTRLTVV.

This clone was counted between two and nine times. This chain links TRBV5-4 with TRBJ2-2, with 7 bases aligning to TRBD2. Germline assignment: CDR1 SGHNT and CDR2 YYREEE (reference sequence). The junction had 3 bases not matched to a gene; V was cut back by 4 bases and J by 0 bases. This CDR3 has 15 amino acids. In DNA form, the CDR3 reads TGTGCCAGCAGCGCGGGACTACCGAACACCGGGGAGCTGTTTTTT. It codes for CASSAGLPNTGELFF.

The chain carries TRBV9 and TRBJ1-6; D remains ambiguous. The CDR3 spans 16 residues. Germline V gene lookup returns CDR1 SGDLS and CDR2 YYNGEE. V lost 3 bases to trimming and J lost 2 bases, with 12 bases between them. The CDR3 region is CASSETDSTYNSPLHF. The CDR3 DNA is TGTGCCAGCAGCGAGACGGATTCCACCTATAATTCACCCCTCCACTTT.

V usage is TRBV5-1 and J usage is TRBJ1-2, with D uncertain. Between the trimmed V and J ends, which lost 2 bases and 5 bases, there was a span of 13 bases. The CDR3 is 14 amino acids. Germline V gives CDR1 SGHRS, CDR2 YFSETQ. The CDR3 bases are TGCGCCAGCAGCTTCGCAGGCCCTCAGTATGGCTACACCTTC. Translated: CASSFAGPQYGYTF. The whole variable domain, filled in from reference TRBV5-1 and TRBJ1-2, reads KAGVTQTPRYLIKTRGQQVTLSCSPISGHRSVSWYQQTPGQGLQFLFEYFSETQRNKGNFPGRFSGRQFSNSRSEMNVSTLELGDSALYLCASSFAGPQYGYTFGSGTRLTVV.

This clone was seen only once. The CDR3 protein is CASGLGTGMYEQYF. For the CDR3, the DNA is TGCGCCAGCGGCCTCGGGACAGGGATGTACGAGCAGTACTTC. The chain recombines TRBV5-1 with TRBJ2-7; the match to TRBD1 covers 9 bases. The CDR3 extends over 14 amino acids. J gave up 4 bases and V 7 bases, and 9 bases lay outside the gene matches. Per the germline V gene, CDR1 is SGHRS and CDR2 is YFSETQ.

The chain carries TRBV9 and TRBJ1-2, with TRBD1 as a possible D gene (5 bases). Trimming removed 0 bases at V and 4 bases at J, with 10 bases between. The CDR3 runs to 14 residues. Per the germline V gene, CDR1 is SGDLS and CDR2 is YYNGEE. The CDR3 spells CASSVVGGSYGYTF. CDR3 DNA: TGTGCCAGCAGCGTAGTTGGGGGATCCTATGGCTACACCTTC. The full variable domain, in which reference TRBV9 and TRBJ1-2 provide the parts outside the CDR3, is DSGVTQTPKHLITATGQRVTLRCSPRSGDLSVYWYQQSLDQGLQFLIQYYNGEERAKGNILERFSAQQFPDLHSELNLSSLELGDSALYFCASSVVGGSYGYTFGSGTRLTVV.

This chain joins TRBV7-2 and TRBJ2-3, with a weak D call TRBD2 (6 bases). This CDR3 is 16 amino acids long. V was pared by 1 base and J by 0 bases, with 11 bases between. CDR1 is SGHTA and CDR2 is FQGNSA in the germline V gene. CDR3 bases: TGTGCCAGCAGCTTAGGACTAGAAATAAGCACAGATACGCAGTATTTT. Translation gives CASSLGLEISTDTQYF.

The gene calls are TRBV28 and TRBJ2-7; 8 bases are shared with TRBD1. Germline trimming cut 11 bases from V and 3 bases from J; bases unmatched to any gene: 9. Germline CDR1 is MDHEN and CDR2 is SYDVKM. The CDR3 is 13 amino acids. The DNA of the CDR3 is TGTGCCTCCCGGGGACAGGCCCTCTACGAGCAGTACTTC. Amino acid sequence: CASRGQALYEQYF.

In this sample, this clone is medium-sized. This sequence joins TRBV14 and TRBJ2-7; weak D call: TRBD2 (7 bases). CDR1 is SGHDN, CDR2 FVKESK, per germline. The CDR3 contains 16 residues. V shed 4 bases and J shed 3 bases, with 19 bases lying between them. The CDR3 DNA reads as TGTGCCAGCAGCCTGAAGCTGGGGAGGGGGAACTACGAGCAGTACTTC. This encodes CASSLKLGRGNYEQYF.

The rearrangement links TRBV4-3 to TRBJ2-6; no clear D gene. Germline values: CDR1 LGHNA, CDR2 YSLEER. Trimming took off 0 bases at V and 4 bases at J, with 4 bases between the two ends. This CDR3 has 14 amino acids. CDR3 sequence reads: CASSQDWGANVLTF. The DNA for the CDR3 is TGCGCCAGCAGCCAAGATTGGGGGGCCAACGTCCTGACTTTC.

This chain links TRBV4-2 with TRBJ2-6, with D possibly being TRBD1 (6 bases). CDR1 and CDR2 (germline): LGHNA, YNFKEQ. The CDR3 spans 19 residues. Trimming cost V 4 bases and J 0 bases, with 19 bases left between them. CDR3 nucleotide sequence: TGTGCCAGCAGCCGAGAGCCCACAGGGAAAGCCTCTGGGGCCAACGTCCTGACTTTC. Translating it yields CASSREPTGKASGANVLTF.

The genes are TRBV12-5 and TRBJ1-1; D is undetermined. V lost 3 bases, J lost 7 bases, and 12 bases lay in between. Germline assignment: CDR1 LGHNT and CDR2 FRNRAP. This CDR3 region has 13 residues. For the CDR3, the DNA is TGTGCTAGTGGTTTAAGAGAGGACGGTGAAGCTTTCTTT. This codes for CASGLREDGEAFF.

J is TRBJ2-1 and V is TRBV5-1; D gene ambiguous. Trimming cost V 7 bases and J 12 bases, with 20 bases left between them. The CDR3 extends over 13 amino acids. CDR1 is SGHRS, CDR2 YFSETQ, per germline. The CDR3 here is CASSLHFGKGQFF. The CDR3 bases are TGCGCCAGCTCCTTGCATTTTGGGAAGGGGCAGTTCTTC.

The CDR3 sequence: CASSLAGGDYEQYF. DNA of the CDR3: TGTGCCAGCAGCTTAGCGGGGGGGGACTACGAGCAGTACTTC. The rearrangement joins TRBV7-2 to TRBJ2-7; TRBD2 agrees at 7 bases. The CDR3 is 14 amino acids. Per the germline V gene, CDR1 is SGHTA and CDR2 is FQGNSA. Losses at the gene ends were 0 bases for V and 3 bases for J; bases not matched to a gene: 2.

This rearrangement joins TRBV10-3 to TRBJ1-2; no clear D. Trimming left V 0 bases short and J 4 bases short, with 9 bases between. CDR3 length: 14 amino acids. Looked up from germline, CDR1 is ENHRY and CDR2 is SYGVKD. CDR3 nucleotide sequence: TGTGCCATCAGTGAGTCGGGAGGGATCTATGGCTACACCTTC. Its translation is CAISESGGIYGYTF.

The V gene is TRBV29-1, the J gene TRBJ1-2; 11 bases align to TRBD1. Germline CDR1 and CDR2: SQVTM and ANQGSEA. V lost 6 bases to trimming and J lost 6 bases; unmatched junction nucleotides: 6. CDR3 length: 13 amino acids. CDR3 sequence: CSVEDRGQNGYTF. CDR3 sequence (DNA): TGCAGCGTGGAGGACAGGGGGCAGAATGGCTACACCTTC.

This clone has more than one count but fewer than ten. This chain connects TRBV7-8 to TRBJ2-3; D tentatively reads TRBD1 or TRBD2 (5 bases each). The V end lost 7 bases, the J end lost 3 bases, and 14 bases lay between the germline ends. This CDR3 is 14 amino acids long. The germline gives CDR1 SGHVS, CDR2 FQNEAQ. CDR3 region: CASTTGRTTDTQYF. DNA for the CDR3: TGTGCCAGCACCACGGGACGGACAACAGATACGCAGTATTTT. Drawing the rest from reference TRBV7-8 and TRBJ2-3, the complete variable domain is GAGVSQSPRYKVAKRGQDVALRCDPISGHVSLFWYQQALGQGPEFLTYFQNEAQLDKSGLPSDRFFAERPEGSVSTLKIQRTQQEDSAVYLCASTTGRTTDTQYFGPGTRLTVL.

This rearrangement joins TRBV6-5 to TRBJ1-2; 10 positions match TRBD1. The CDR3 has 13 residues. The V segment lost 6 bases and the J segment 8 bases; nucleotides outside the gene matches: 6. Per germline, CDR1 MNHEY and CDR2 SVGAGI. This CDR3 is CASRTGTGDGYTF. The CDR3 DNA reads as TGTGCCAGCAGGACCGGGACAGGGGACGGCTACACCTTC.

This chain connects TRBV18 to TRBJ1-5; D perhaps matches TRBD1 (5 bases). Looked up from germline, CDR1 is KGHSH and CDR2 is LQKENI. The CDR3 spans 18 residues. V lost 5 bases and J lost 0, with 20 bases in between. In nucleotides, the CDR3 is TGTGCCAGCTCAAGGGACCTAGGATCCCTTTATAGCAATCAGCCCCAGCATTTT. Protein sequence: CASSRDLGSLYSNQPQHF.

The V call is TRBV7-2, the J call TRBJ1-3; D is unclear. The V gene's germline CDR1 is SGHTA and CDR2 FQGNSA. The CDR3 covers 13 residues. V lost 1 base and J lost 1, with 2 bases in between. CDR3 DNA: TGTGCCAGCAGCTTAGGGTCTGGAAACACCATATATTTT. Residues: CASSLGSGNTIYF.

The CDR3 sequence is CASSLGKSGRVGQFF. The DNA of the CDR3 is TGTGCCAGCAGCTTGGGGAAGAGCGGGAGGGTGGGGCAGTTCTTC. The genes are TRBV5-6 and TRBJ2-1, with 10 bases fitting TRBD2. V shed 0 bases, J shed 12 bases, and the junction held 9 bases outside the gene matches. The V gene's germline CDR1 is SGHDT and CDR2 YYEEEE. The CDR3 is 15 residues long.